A selection of T cell receptor beta chains follows, all from one sample in a study of cytomegalovirus exposure and HLA in healthy donors. Assay: immunoSEQ multiplex PCR; the TCRdb copy retains only in-frame clones and omits some. Here the sample spans about 160,000 clones, around 76% being singletons. Specimen: PBMCs. The receptor source for this set is a female donor in good health and CMV-seronegative. CDR3s include the opening cysteine and the closing phenylalanine or tryptophan. The D gene is left open where the match is weak. Expanded clones are given a class, and other clones once, few, many or no size at all.

abundance,j_gene,v_gene,d_gene,CDR3nt,CDR3aa
NA,TRBJ2-1,TRBV27,TRBD2,TGTGCCAGCAGTTTAACAGCGGGAGGGCCTCTGGAACAGTTCTTC,CASSLTAGGPLEQFF
NA,TRBJ2-1,TRBV19,NA,TGTGCCAGTAGTATATCGGCGGGAAGGGTCGATAATGAGCAGTTCTTC,CASSISAGRVDNEQFF
NA,TRBJ2-2,TRBV19,TRBD1,TGTGCCAGTAGTATCAAATGGTGGGACAGATTAAACACCGGGGAGCTGTTTTTT,CASSIKWWDRLNTGELFF
NA,TRBJ1-1,TRBV7-9,TRBD1,TGTGCCAGCAGCTTCTCCGGACAGGGGGCTGAAGCTTTCTTT,CASSFSGQGAEAFF
NA,TRBJ1-2,TRBV10-3,TRBD1,TGTGCCATCAGTGAAGGGACAGGGGGCAGGTATGGCTACACCTTC,CAISEGTGGRYGYTF
NA,TRBJ2-4,TRBV6-1,NA,TGTGCCAGCAGTGAAGCCAGGCAGGGGATCATTCAGTACTTC,CASSEARQGIIQYF
few,TRBJ1-4,TRBV19,TRBD1,TGTGCCAGTAGTATAGGACAGGGTGCGGAAAAACTGTTTTTT,CASSIGQGAEKLFF
NA,TRBJ1-2,TRBV5-1,NA,TGCGCCAGCAGCTTGGAGGTCGGAGGGAGGTATTATGGCTACACCTTC,CASSLEVGGRYYGYTF
NA,TRBJ2-3,TRBV5-1,TRBD2,TGCGCCAGCAGCTTGGGTATTAGCGGGAGACCAGATACGCAGTATTTT,CASSLGISGRPDTQYF
NA,TRBJ2-5,TRBV11-2,NA,TGTGCCAGCAGCCGAACCCCGGGGGGCGGGTACCAAGAGACCCAGTACTTC,CASSRTPGGGYQETQYF
NA,TRBJ1-2,TRBV7-9,TRBD1,TGTGCCAGCAGCTTCGGGCGACAGGGGAGCTATGGCTACACCTTC,CASSFGRQGSYGYTF